This TCR beta chain was recovered during a study of graft-versus-host responses after intestinal transplantation. Study background: All recipients got anti-thymocyte globulin induction, then tacrolimus and steroids for about 3 years.

This clone occurred once. As yet, its antigen is unknown. The same CDR3 arises from other DNA sequences in this sample as well. The germline V gene encodes CDR1 SNHLY and CDR2 FYNNEI. The CDR3 runs 13 residues. The trim removed 6 bases at V and 2 bases at J, leaving 0 bases unmatched. Clones were sequenced by immunoSEQ multiplex PCR, and TCRdb holds only the in-frame ones, with some missing. The table has 96,000 or so clones, 92% seen once. Study-level findings and limits: There were GvH clones found in recipient marrow, and some of them appeared first in ileum or blood. In patients with graft-donor T cell macrochimerism, allograft graft-versus-host to host-versus-graft clonal ratios were high.

This receptor was taken from a human donor who received an intestinal transplant. This sample comprised unstimulated CD4+ T cells sorted from spleen or lymph node cells, obtained before intestinal transplant. The gene calls are TRBV2 and TRBJ2-7; 11 nucleotides line up with TRBD2. The CDR3 DNA is TGTGCCAGCAGGACTAGCGGGGCCTACGAGCAGTACTTC. It encodes CASRTSGAYEQYF.